This entry features one TCR beta chain sequence. The antigen it recognizes is unknown. Nothing much larger sits one base from this clone, and base qualities are not available. This entry belongs to a study of blood T cell repertoires in COVID-19 (dated by TCRdb to between 2020 and 2021). About the study as a whole: Collaborator samples came from the United States, Italy and Spain and covered acute and convalescent phases of COVID-19. The samples were drawn from the first 160 participants of the ongoing ImmuneRACE study and from 1,200 or so subjects provided by 6 global collaborators. Where available, HLA class I and class II types were obtained from metadata supplied by the sample provider rather than from assay-based typing. A de-identified subject ID, COVID-19 status, age in years and sex were almost always included in the sample metadata. Deeply sampled blood TCRbeta repertoires from subjects exposed to, actively infected with, or recovered from COVID-19 were included in the dataset. The material from the prospective study consisted of cDNA or gDNA derived from T cells, B-cell-depleted T cells, or PBMCs. The repertoires were released in a freely available public database intended as a resource for research on the immune response to SARS-CoV-2.

Points the paper makes about the study in general: Clinical and demographic metadata were provided uncurated, with the amount varying by source and participant.

TCRbeta CDR3 regions were amplified from genomic DNA by means of the immunoSEQ Assay, a bias-controlled multiplex PCR. As for the authors' bioinformatics: The number of nucleated cells in each sample was estimated by amplification of reference gene primers within the assay. Sequence reads were collapsed and filtered to measure the absolute abundance of every unique TCRbeta CDR3 rearrangement. For each sample, productive Simpson clonality was calculated by taking the square root of Simpson's diversity index across productive rearrangements. The table comes from immuneACCESS by way of TCRdb, which keeps in-frame sequences with V and J called. Part of the clones is missing from these tables; in studies checked, under half for an unresolved V gene and the rest for unknown reasons. D and trimming come from the DNA, and the V and J calls and clone size come from that table. In all, the sample holds about 46,000 clones, and more than 75% of those were seen once. The ten largest clones capture over 8.5% of the sample.

The germline V gene (reference sequence) gives CDR1 as MNHNY and CDR2 as SVGAGI. From V the trimming removes 6 bases and from J it removes 11 bases, while the gene matches leave 12 bases of the junction unaccounted for. Spanning cysteine to phenylalanine, the CDR3 consists of 15 amino acids. Only the CDR3 DNA is retained, 45 bases long and in frame from the first base. Collaborating institutions collected whole blood in K2EDTA tubes following their own protocols. Collaborator samples were shipped for TCRbeta analysis as frozen whole blood, isolated PBMCs, or DNA extracted from either sample type. Sequenced: peripheral blood. The V and J genes are TRBV6-6 and TRBJ2-3, with 12 bases aligning to TRBD2. The receptor comes from a man in his forties or fifties with active COVID-19. The DNA reads as follows: TGTGCCAGCAGCCCACCTAGCGGGGGGGAGGGTAGGCAGTATTTT. It translates to CASSPPSGGEGRQYF.